This TCR beta chain appears in the sequencing data of a study of chemoradiotherapy in HPV16-positive cancers. As for the study in general: A couple of HPV16-positive patients' cells yielded candidate HPV-specific clones and common motifs.

Looked up from germline, CDR1 is SQVTM and CDR2 is ANQGSEA. V was trimmed by 4 bases and J by 0 bases, leaving 13 bases between them. The CDR3 contains 16 residues. The protocol was immunoSEQ multiplex PCR, while the TCRdb copy is restricted to in-frame clones and leaves out a portion. The data show around 17,000 clones, about two thirds seen once. Study-level findings and limits: During treatment, candidate HPV-specific clones and E7-related motifs expanded in tumor. In HPV16-positive patients, HPV-responsive T-cell expansion tracked better recurrence-free survival. Functional assays defining HPV-specific T cells used only two HPV16-positive patients.

Regarding this clone: Its antigen is unidentified.

Sequencing used tumor tissue, obtained from a patient who underwent chemoradiotherapy. The TCR originated in a human donor with HPV-associated anogenital cancer. The V call is TRBV29-1, the J call TRBJ2-6; D not resolved. The CDR3 region has the DNA TGCAGCGTTGGGGTGGCAGGTCCCTCTGGGGCCAACGTCCTGACTTTC. It encodes CSVGVAGPSGANVLTF. The full variable domain, its missing parts supplied by reference TRBV29-1 and TRBJ2-6, is SAVISQKPSRDICQRGTSLTIQCQVDSQVTMMFWYRQQPGQSLTLIATANQGSEATYESGFVIDKFPISRPNLTFSTLTVSNMSPEDSSIYLCSVGVAGPSGANVLTFGAGSRLTVL.